The entry that follows covers one T cell receptor beta chain sequence. No antigen is known for it. This entry is derived from a study of T cell repertoires in cytomegalovirus infection. The overall study: Epitope selection comprised recently identified HLA-C-restricted CMV epitopes and well-studied HLA-B-restricted CMV epitopes. Matching HLA type, along with CMV infection, was indicated by public TCR beta signatures.

General observations from the study: Ex vivo responses were dominated by HLA-C-restricted CMV-specific TCR beta clonotypes. CMV carriers with the relevant HLA were identified by cumulative public TCR beta family frequency.

The CDR3 totals 13 residues. V gave up 4 bases and J gave up 2 bases, with 9 bases separating them. Germline CDR1 and CDR2: MDHEN and SYDVKM. TCRdb reprocessed the reads with MiXCR, giving one entry per CDR3 protein. This table has around 430,000 distinct CDR3 sequences, under 45% appearing once. The source is a human donor in good health (CMV status not recorded). Some clones in this sample may be carry-over from other donors' samples. The source material was cultured PBMCs, sampled from culture after CMV antigen stimulation. J is TRBJ2-7 and V is TRBV28; possibly TRBD1 or TRBD2 for D (5 bases each). CDR3 nucleotides: TGTGCCAGCAGTTACATGGGACCCTACGAGCAGTACTTC. Translating it yields CASSYMGPYEQYF.